The 3 T cell receptor beta chains below all came from one sample that was sequenced in a study of Graves' ophthalmopathy and Graves' hyperthyroidism. The authors amplified TCR beta CDR3 regions, and they did so from RNA transcripts for repertoire sequencing. HTBI primers were employed in first-round RT-PCR, then a second-round multiplex PCR followed. TCRdb analysed the multiplex PCR reads with MiXCR anew, one entry per CDR3 protein. The sample includes about 1.1 million distinct CDR3 sequences, 35% to 40% of them seen just once. The sample taken for sequencing was peripheral blood or thyroid tissue (not recorded which). The origin of the receptors is an adult man with Graves' hyperthyroidism.

This clonotype was found a few times. V usage is TRBV7-2 and J usage is TRBJ1-6; D is perhaps TRBD1 (6 bases). Trimming cost V 3 bases and J 9 bases, with 15 bases left between them. In germline, CDR1 is SGHTA, CDR2 FQGNSA. The CDR3 extends over 15 amino acids. The CDR3 is CASSLADSVVSPLHF. The CDR3 nucleotides are TGTGCCAGCAGCTTGGCGGACAGCGTCGTTTCACCCCTCCACTTT.

J is TRBJ2-3 and V is TRBV2, with 10 positions matching TRBD1. The junction had 12 bases not matched to a gene; V was cut back by 3 bases and J by 3 bases. The CDR3 loop spans 18 amino acids. Germline V gene lookup returns CDR1 SNHLY and CDR2 FYNNEI. CDR3 DNA: TGTGCCAGCAGTGATCACTGGGACAGGGGAAGTAAGACAGATACGCAGTATTTT. Amino acids: CASSDHWDRGSKTDTQYF.

This clonotype was counted ten times or more. The J gene is TRBJ2-5, the V gene TRBV29-1; either TRBD1 or TRBD2 may fit D (5 bases each). V shed 3 bases and J shed 5 bases, with 19 bases lying between them. In germline, CDR1 is SQVTM, CDR2 ANQGSEA. The CDR3 is made up of 15 amino acids. This CDR3 is CSVDLIRGPRETQYF. The CDR3 coding sequence is TGCAGCGTTGATCTCATCCGGGGACCACGGGAGACCCAGTACTTC.